This TCR beta chain appears in the sequencing data of a study of T-cell reconstitution after alpha-beta-depleted transplantation in children. Study findings and constraints: In some patients, recipient T cells and intrathymic progenitors surviving conditioning explained high day-60 diversity. The study reportedly traced alpha-beta T cells about two months after transplant to several hundred expanded graft clones.

Turning to this clonotype: Antigen unknown.

The CDR3 has 13 residues. Germline lookup yields CDR1 SQVTM and CDR2 ANQGSEA. V was shortened by 7 bases and J by 1 base, with 13 bases between the two germline ends. Unique molecular identifiers featured in how the TCRbeta library was prepared. Via MiXCR, TCRdb re-called the PCR reads, giving one row per CDR3 protein. The profile shows under 850,000 distinct CDR3 sequences, less than 15% of them singletons. This chain joins TRBV29-1 and TRBJ2-5, with D maybe TRBD1 (6 bases). This sequence originates from a girl aged 2 to 10 with congenital amegakaryocytic thrombocytopenia, due to receive a stem cell transplant. This specimen was PBMCs, taken before TCRalphabeta/CD19-depleted stem cell transplant. CDR3 sequence (DNA): TGCAGCGCCACGACAGGACTCCAAGAGACCCAGTACTTC. Protein: CSATTGLQETQYF.